This T cell receptor (beta chain) was sequenced in a study of T cell repertoires in cytomegalovirus infection. Whole-study findings and limits: Dominating the ex vivo response were TCR beta clonotypes that were CMV-specific and HLA-C-restricted.

J was trimmed by 9 bases and V by 3 bases; bases with no gene match: 6. Germline assignment: CDR1 SGHVS and CDR2 FNYEAQ. The length of the CDR3 is 14 residues. From the reads, TCRdb called clonotypes with MiXCR, one entry per CDR3 protein. The sample includes fewer than 850,000 distinct CDR3 sequences, almost 30% of them seen just once. This clonotype has only a few counts. Its antigen is unidentified. This chain joins TRBV7-6 and TRBJ2-1; 9 bases are a match to TRBD2. The origin of this receptor is a human donor in good health (CMV status not recorded). Some clones in this sample may be carry-over from other donors' samples. Sequences were derived from cultured CD8+ T cells from PBMCs, sampled from culture after CMV antigen stimulation. The CDR3 nucleotides read TGTGCCAGCAGCTTTAGCGGGGGCCGGAGTGAGCAGTTCTTC. Translating it yields CASSFSGGRSEQFF.